This T cell receptor beta chain was sequenced during a study of response to subunit inactivated influenza vaccine (dated by TCRdb to the late 2010s). Turning to the overall study: Deep quantitative profiling of the T cell receptor repertoire was used in the study to follow responses to a trivalent subunit inactivated influenza vaccine.

General findings and caveats noted by the study authors: According to the authors, only a limited number of new T cells may be recruited by each seasonal influenza vaccination.

To note about this clonotype: Its antigen remains unidentified. No much larger clone exists at a distance of one base, and base qualities are not known.

The germline V gene (reference sequence) yields SEHNR for CDR1 and FQNEAQ for CDR2. Counted from cysteine to phenylalanine, this CDR3 has 16 amino acids. Left in the record is the CDR3 DNA by itself, 48 bases read in frame from the first base. Deletion took 5 bases off V and 0 bases off J, with a span of 17 bases between the germline ends. Receptor libraries were prepared by RT-PCR. Sequencing took place on an Illumina HiSeq 2500. TCRdb took the public reads, trimmed them with fastp at Q25, ran MiXCR for clone calling and kept in-frame beta chains. Identical CDR3 protein sequences are pooled into one entry, listed with their most common genes and DNA. The sample profile shows roughly 540,000 distinct CDR3 sequences; under 30% of them were found once. Under 3.5% of the sample rests with the top ten. Separately, the same data were catalogued under a study of T cells expressing NK-cell markers. Taken from the second paper: The TCR beta cDNA libraries were made using 5'RACE template switching, a step that added both a universal primer site and unique molecular identifiers. Eight donors provided sorted CD3+CD56+NKG2C+, CD3+CD56+NKG2C- and CD3+CD56-NKG2C+ T-cell subsets, whose TCR beta-chain repertoires were profiled. Among the eight sequenced donors, seven were HCMV-seropositive and one was HCMV-seronegative. To restrict sorting to alphabetaTCR-expressing T cells, an anti-gammadeltaTCR antibody was added in several experiments. In several donors, the dominant CD3+CD56+NKG2C+ clonotypes were found to rank among the top 10 CD8+ clonotypes and to make up roughly 1.0-8% of CD8+ T cells. Those dominant clonotypes were again the most abundant among CD3+CD56-NKG2C+ cells in a few donors, at about 25-60.1%. Whether the expanded NKG2C-expressing T cell clones were specific for HCMV antigens remained unclear. The study sequenced eight donors, all healthy volunteers chosen at random: three men and five women. To determine HCMV serostatus, a commercial ELISA kit was used to detect HCMV-specific IgG in serum. Peripheral blood mononuclear cells were isolated from blood by Ficoll density gradient centrifugation. CD4+ and CD8+ T cells were isolated from PBMC by magnetic immunoseparation with Miltenyi isolation kits. cDNA synthesis was primed from the TCR beta constant segment and was followed by two successive PCR amplification steps. Illumina HiSeq 2000/2500, MiSeq or NextSeq was used to sequence libraries as 2 x 150 bp reads. Reads were demultiplexed and grouped by UMI with MIGEC, and clonotypes were assembled and quantified with MiTCR. To exclude erroneous sequences, any TCR cDNA sequence not supported by at least two reads was discarded. The tcR package was used for downstream repertoire analysis, and clonotypes were matched across fractions by CDR3 nucleotide sequence plus V segment. Antigen specificity was annotated against VDJdb with VDJmatch, allowing one amino acid substitution in CDR3.

Here the chain combines TRBV7-9 and TRBJ2-7; TRBD1 is a weak D gene call, 6 bases matching. The origin of this receptor is a man aged 50-59 years who received an inactivated influenza vaccine. Donor details come from another sample of the same person, matched by shared clones. The sequencing used CD4+ T cells sorted from PBMCs, collected roughly 12 days after vaccination. The DNA sequence is TGTGCCAGCAGCCCAGGGGACCAGGCCCTCTCCTACGAGCAGTACTTC. It is translated as CASSPGDQALSYEQYF.